Each of the 25 T cell receptor beta chains below was sequenced from the same sample in a study of Ad26.COV2.S vaccination and SARS-CoV-2 variants. Described treatment: roughly 19 received Ad26.COV2.S at low or high dose, single or two shots; roughly five received placebo; per-sample allocation not given. Sampling was performed 63 days after the first vaccine or placebo injection. The protocol was immunoSEQ multiplex PCR, while the TCRdb copy is restricted to in-frame clones and leaves out a portion. The sample shows hundreds of thousands of clones, about 87% of them seen only once. Specimen: peripheral blood, collected in a trial of Ad26.COV2.S vaccine versus placebo. The receptors were gathered from a person aged 18-60 years who received the Ad26.COV2.S COVID-19 vaccine or a placebo.

This clone was counted only a few times. This chain uses TRBV5-1 with TRBJ1-5; no definite D call. CDR3 length equals 13 residues. From germline, CDR1 is SGHRS and CDR2 YFSETQ. V gave up 0 bases and J gave up 2 bases, with 3 bases separating them. The CDR3 DNA sequence: TGCGCCAGCAGCTTGGCTGGCAATCAGCCCCAGCATTTT. Amino acid sequence: CASSLAGNQPQHF.

The rearrangement links TRBV27 to TRBJ1-5; no clear D. Trimming removed 4 bases from V and 9 bases from J, with 13 bases in between. This CDR3 contains 13 residues. Germline V gene data show CDR1 as MNHEY and CDR2 as SMNVEV (reference sequence). The CDR3 bases are TGTGCCAGCAGTTCTGTTTTGGGTCGGCCCCAGCATTTT. This encodes CASSSVLGRPQHF.

The chain links TRBV27 to TRBJ2-3; maybe TRBD1 (6 bases). Deletions cut 5 bases from V and 6 bases from J, with 9 bases between. Germline values: CDR1 MNHEY, CDR2 SMNVEV (reference sequence). The CDR3 is 12 residues long. CDR3 nucleotide sequence: TGTGCCAGCAGTACCACAGGGGATACGCAGTATTTT. Translating gives CASSTTGDTQYF.

The chain uses TRBV23-1 and TRBJ2-5, with D possibly TRBD1 on 5 matching bases. Being an ORF, TRBV23-1 has a function that is uncertain. The CDR3 has 15 amino acids. V shed 4 bases and J shed 1 base, with 13 bases lying between them. DNA of the CDR3: TGCGCCAGCAGTCTAAAACAGGCTGCCCAAGAGACCCAGTACTTC. As protein: CASSLKQAAQETQYF.

This clone has a single count. V is TRBV30 and J is TRBJ2-6, with D uncertain. The CDR3 is 14 residues long. Between the trimmed V and J ends, which lost 0 bases and 4 bases, there was a span of 7 bases. CDR1 and CDR2 from the germline V gene are GTSNPN and SVGIG (reference sequence). As DNA, the CDR3 is TGTGCCTGGAGTGTGGGTGGAGGGGCCAACGTCCTGACTTTC. As protein: CAWSVGGGANVLTF.

The rearrangement uses TRBV9 and TRBJ1-5; a possible D gene is TRBD1 (5 bases). Germline CDR1 reads SGDLS; CDR2 reads YYNGEE. V shed 3 bases and J shed 2 bases, with 12 bases lying between them. The CDR3 is 15 residues long. CDR3 protein: CASSATASGNQPQHF. DNA for the CDR3: TGTGCCAGCAGCGCGACAGCTTCTGGCAATCAGCCCCAGCATTTT.

V is TRBV5-5 and J is TRBJ1-1; TRBD1 matches at 10 bases. The length of the CDR3 is 14 residues. From germline, CDR1 is SGHKS and CDR2 YYEKEE (reference sequence). V lost 0 bases to trimming and J lost 4 bases; unmatched junction nucleotides: 0. DNA of the CDR3: TGTGCCAGCAGCTTGGGGACAGGGGGCACTGAAGCTTTCTTT. This translates into CASSLGTGGTEAFF.

This chain joins TRBV18 and TRBJ1-2; D is uncertain. This CDR3 contains 14 residues. The V end lost 4 bases, the J end lost 2 bases, and 11 bases lay between the germline ends. Per the germline V gene, CDR1 is KGHSH and CDR2 is LQKENI. The CDR3 reads CASSRMGLNYGYTF. CDR3 bases: TGTGCCAGCTCACGAATGGGTTTGAACTATGGCTACACCTTC.

This chain connects TRBV7-2 to TRBJ1-3; D is unclear. This CDR3 contains 13 residues. V was clipped by 7 bases and J by 1 base, with 8 bases between them. Germline V gene sequence: CDR1 SGHTA, CDR2 FQGNSA. CDR3 DNA sequence: TGTGCCAGCACCAGATTTTCTGGAAACACCATATATTTT. This sequence encodes CASTRFSGNTIYF.

This chain joins TRBV27 and TRBJ1-1, with D perhaps TRBD1 (6 bases). Germline-derived CDR1 and CDR2 are MNHEY and SMNVEV (reference sequence). V dropped 2 bases and J dropped 6 bases, with 13 bases sitting between them. The CDR3 length is 14 residues. The CDR3 reads CASSLMANRAEAFF. Written as DNA, the CDR3 is TGTGCCAGCAGTTTAATGGCGAACAGGGCTGAAGCTTTCTTT.

The chain combines TRBV6-1 with TRBJ2-1; D is possibly TRBD1 or TRBD2 (6 bases each). Germline V CDR1 and CDR2: MNHNS, SASEGT. The CDR3 spans 15 residues. Trimming took off 5 bases at V and 4 bases at J, with 15 bases between the two ends. CDR3 nucleotide sequence: TGTGCCAGCAGTTTGGCGGGACAAAAATACAATGAGCAGTTCTTC. Translating gives CASSLAGQKYNEQFF.

This clone showed up just once. This rearrangement joins TRBV19 to TRBJ1-2; no clear D. V shed 9 bases and J shed 8 bases, with 19 bases lying between them. CDR3 length: 13 amino acids. The V gene's germline CDR1 is LNHDA and CDR2 SQIVND (reference sequence). DNA for the CDR3: TGTGCCAGCGGTAACCCAGAATTGAGGGGCTACACCTTC. Translation: CASGNPELRGYTF.

The chain has TRBV27 and TRBJ1-5, with 11 nucleotides matching TRBD1. V dropped 6 bases and J dropped 5; count of bases not matched to a gene: 3. The germline gives CDR1 MNHEY, CDR2 SMNVEV (reference sequence). This CDR3 has 14 residues. The CDR3 region has the DNA TGTGCCAGCAGGCCGGGACAGGGGGATCAGCCCCAGCATTTT. Protein: CASRPGQGDQPQHF.

The chain has TRBV5-1 and TRBJ2-1, with 8 nucleotides matching TRBD2. The CDR3 is made up of 16 amino acids. With 0 bases clipped from V and 5 bases from J, the junction kept 7 bases outside the gene matches. Germline assignment: CDR1 SGHRS and CDR2 YFSETQ. The DNA for the CDR3 is TGCGCCAGCAGCTTGGCTTCGGTTAGCGGGAACAATGAGCAGTTCTTC. It specifies CASSLASVSGNNEQFF.

This clone was observed a single time. V usage is TRBV5-4 and J usage is TRBJ1-1; D is uncertain. The V and J ends lost 0 bases and 0 bases respectively, with 6 bases between them. The CDR3 has 14 amino acids. CDR1 SGHNT and CDR2 YYREEE come from the germline V gene (reference sequence). The DNA of the CDR3 is TGTGCCAGCAGCTTGGACATCATGAACACTGAAGCTTTCTTT. It codes for CASSLDIMNTEAFF.

This chain connects TRBV29-1 to TRBJ1-2; D is ambiguous. This CDR3 spans 13 amino acids. Trimming pared 3 bases from V and 7 bases from J, leaving 15 bases between. The germline CDR1 and CDR2 sequences are SQVTM and ANQGSEA. CDR3 sequence (DNA): TGCAGCGTTGAGGCAACCCCCGTGGGTGGCTACACCTTC. Amino acid sequence: CSVEATPVGGYTF.

This chain uses TRBV28 with TRBJ2-7; TRBD2 agrees at 10 bases. The CDR3 loop spans 15 amino acids. V was pared by 3 bases and J by 5 bases, with 7 bases of the junction left unmatched. Germline assignment: CDR1 MDHEN and CDR2 SYDVKM. The CDR3 DNA is TGTGCCAGCAGTTTTGGGCTAGCGGGAGAAGACGAGCAGTACTTC. This codes for CASSFGLAGEDEQYF. Complete variable domain (other parts from reference TRBV28 and TRBJ2-7): DVKVTQSSRYLVKRTGEKVFLECVQDMDHENMFWYRQDPGLGLRLIYFSYDVKMKEKGDIPEGYSVSREKKERFSLILESASTNQTSMYLCASSFGLAGEDEQYFGPGTRLTVT.

The J gene is TRBJ2-5, the V gene TRBV7-3; D gene ambiguous. CDR1 is SGHTA and CDR2 is FQGTGA in the germline V gene. This CDR3 comprises 14 residues. V lost 2 bases and J 7 bases, leaving 14 bases between the germline ends. The CDR3, as DNA: TGTGCCAGCAGCTTAGTCTGTATTTGGGTGACCCAGTACTTC. Translation gives CASSLVCIWVTQYF. The entire variable domain, with the rest obtained from reference TRBV7-3 and TRBJ2-5, is as follows: GAGVSQTPSNKVTEKGKYVELRCDPISGHTALYWYRQSLGQGPEFLIYFQGTGAADDSGLPNDRFFAVRPEGSVSTLKIQRTERGDSAVYLCASSLVCIWVTQYFGPGTRLLVL.

This chain connects TRBV10-3 to TRBJ2-4; 9 positions match TRBD1. The germline gives CDR1 ENHRY, CDR2 SYGVKD. V was clipped by 10 bases and J by 0 bases; unmatched bases: 13. The CDR3 extends over 17 amino acids. The CDR3 protein is CARTGTGLRLAKNIQYF. The CDR3 coding sequence is TGTGCCAGAACCGGGACAGGGCTTCGTCTAGCCAAAAACATTCAGTACTTC.

The rearrangement uses TRBV3-1 (or the pseudogene TRBV3-2) and TRBJ1-4; 8 bases are a match to TRBD1. Germline V CDR1 and CDR2: LGHDT, YNNKEL (reference sequence). Trimming removed 4 bases from V and 5 bases from J; junction bases left unmatched: 3. There are 14 residues in the CDR3. CDR3 sequence: CASSPRQGNEKLFF. Here the CDR3 DNA reads TGTGCCAGCAGCCCTCGACAGGGGAATGAAAAACTGTTTTTT.

This clone showed up just once. J is TRBJ1-1 and V is TRBV18; TRBD1 aligns across 7 bases. The CDR3 is 16 residues long. From germline, CDR1 is KGHSH and CDR2 LQKENI. Unmatched junction bases numbered 9, after V lost 1 base and J lost 4 bases. CDR3 region: CASSPQPARGTTEAFF. CDR3 nucleotide sequence: TGTGCCAGCTCACCACAGCCGGCCAGGGGGACCACTGAAGCTTTCTTT.

V is TRBV2 and J is TRBJ2-1; D is unresolved. The CDR3 runs to 13 residues. The V end was cut by 4 bases, the J end by 4 bases, with 8 bases between. CDR1 and CDR2 from the germline V gene are SNHLY and FYNNEI. The CDR3 protein is CASSGQRYNEQFF. As DNA, the CDR3 is TGTGCCAGCAGTGGCCAGAGGTACAATGAGCAGTTCTTC.

The CDR3 sequence is CASSRDRDYEKLFF. For the CDR3, the DNA is TGTGCCAGCAGTCGAGACAGGGACTATGAAAAACTGTTTTTT. The J gene is TRBJ1-4, the V gene TRBV6-5; 7 bases match TRBD1. The CDR3 length is 14 residues. Germline-derived CDR1 and CDR2 are MNHEY and SVGAGI. The V and J ends lost 5 bases and 6 bases, in that order; junction bases with no gene match: 6.

The rearrangement links TRBV2 to TRBJ2-5, with 10 nucleotides matching TRBD2. V shed 8 bases, J shed 3 bases, and the junction held 6 bases outside the gene matches. CDR1 and CDR2 from the germline V gene are SNHLY and FYNNEI. The CDR3 length is 14 residues. The CDR3 region is CASATGLAEETQYF. The CDR3 region has the DNA TGTGCCAGCGCTACCGGACTAGCGGAAGAGACCCAGTACTTC.

The chain carries TRBV12-3 or TRBV12-4 and TRBJ1-2, with D possibly matching TRBD1 (5 bases). The CDR3 totals 13 residues. V dropped 6 bases and J dropped 2 bases, with 10 bases sitting between them. The DNA for the CDR3 is TGTGCCAGCAGATTGACAGCCAACTATGGCTACACCTTC. Translated: CASRLTANYGYTF.